This T cell receptor (beta chain) was profiled in a study of radiation and T cells in renal cell carcinoma. Method: immunoSEQ multiplex PCR; TCRdb's copy keeps in-frame clones and lacks some. The sample yields approximately 110,000 clones, roughly four fifths seen once. The time point is: baseline pretreatment blood. The treatment was: 15 Gy SBRT to primary tumor, nephrectomy 4 weeks later. V lost 4 bases to trimming and J lost 5 bases, with 18 bases between them. Germline CDR1 is LNHDA and CDR2 is SQIVND (reference sequence). The CDR3 length is 16 residues. The TCR comes from a woman aged 55-70 years with renal cell carcinoma. The gene calls are TRBV19 and TRBJ2-1; D remains ambiguous. Sequenced here: blood, sampled from a patient whose treatment included radiotherapy and nephrectomy. The CDR3 sequence: CASSTAPPWGDNEQFF. The CDR3 DNA follows: TGTGCCAGTAGTACTGCGCCTCCGTGGGGTGACAATGAGCAGTTCTTC.